This T cell receptor (beta chain) is from a study of CD8+ T cells in alopecia areata. Noted treatment: oral pan-JAK inhibitor, 5-10 mg twice daily. Patients with alopecia areata provided lesional scalp punch biopsies as well as peripheral blood. For this clone: Its specificity is not known.

General observations from the study: Possibly because of HLA-related factors, TCR sharing was less clear across patients than in mice. The study found tofacitinib significantly decreased scalp clonality and expanded CD8+ clones among the top 100.

Trimming pared 4 bases from V and 0 bases from J, leaving 5 bases between. The CDR3 totals 13 residues. The germline V gene encodes CDR1 MNHEY and CDR2 SVGAGI. Following RNA extraction, reverse transcription yielded cDNA that acted as the sequencing template. Some clones are missing from TCRdb's copy, which holds only in-frame ones; the method was immunoSEQ multiplex PCR. The sample consists of 150,000 to 200,000 clones, roughly 65% of them appearing once. This sequence was found in a human donor with alopecia areata. V is TRBV6-5 and J is TRBJ2-3, with D possibly matching TRBD1 (5 bases). The sequencing used CD4+ T cells sorted from blood, collected at week 4, from a patient treated with tofacitinib. In DNA, the CDR3 is TGTGCCAGCAGTTGGACAAGCACAGATACGCAGTATTTT. Protein sequence: CASSWTSTDTQYF.